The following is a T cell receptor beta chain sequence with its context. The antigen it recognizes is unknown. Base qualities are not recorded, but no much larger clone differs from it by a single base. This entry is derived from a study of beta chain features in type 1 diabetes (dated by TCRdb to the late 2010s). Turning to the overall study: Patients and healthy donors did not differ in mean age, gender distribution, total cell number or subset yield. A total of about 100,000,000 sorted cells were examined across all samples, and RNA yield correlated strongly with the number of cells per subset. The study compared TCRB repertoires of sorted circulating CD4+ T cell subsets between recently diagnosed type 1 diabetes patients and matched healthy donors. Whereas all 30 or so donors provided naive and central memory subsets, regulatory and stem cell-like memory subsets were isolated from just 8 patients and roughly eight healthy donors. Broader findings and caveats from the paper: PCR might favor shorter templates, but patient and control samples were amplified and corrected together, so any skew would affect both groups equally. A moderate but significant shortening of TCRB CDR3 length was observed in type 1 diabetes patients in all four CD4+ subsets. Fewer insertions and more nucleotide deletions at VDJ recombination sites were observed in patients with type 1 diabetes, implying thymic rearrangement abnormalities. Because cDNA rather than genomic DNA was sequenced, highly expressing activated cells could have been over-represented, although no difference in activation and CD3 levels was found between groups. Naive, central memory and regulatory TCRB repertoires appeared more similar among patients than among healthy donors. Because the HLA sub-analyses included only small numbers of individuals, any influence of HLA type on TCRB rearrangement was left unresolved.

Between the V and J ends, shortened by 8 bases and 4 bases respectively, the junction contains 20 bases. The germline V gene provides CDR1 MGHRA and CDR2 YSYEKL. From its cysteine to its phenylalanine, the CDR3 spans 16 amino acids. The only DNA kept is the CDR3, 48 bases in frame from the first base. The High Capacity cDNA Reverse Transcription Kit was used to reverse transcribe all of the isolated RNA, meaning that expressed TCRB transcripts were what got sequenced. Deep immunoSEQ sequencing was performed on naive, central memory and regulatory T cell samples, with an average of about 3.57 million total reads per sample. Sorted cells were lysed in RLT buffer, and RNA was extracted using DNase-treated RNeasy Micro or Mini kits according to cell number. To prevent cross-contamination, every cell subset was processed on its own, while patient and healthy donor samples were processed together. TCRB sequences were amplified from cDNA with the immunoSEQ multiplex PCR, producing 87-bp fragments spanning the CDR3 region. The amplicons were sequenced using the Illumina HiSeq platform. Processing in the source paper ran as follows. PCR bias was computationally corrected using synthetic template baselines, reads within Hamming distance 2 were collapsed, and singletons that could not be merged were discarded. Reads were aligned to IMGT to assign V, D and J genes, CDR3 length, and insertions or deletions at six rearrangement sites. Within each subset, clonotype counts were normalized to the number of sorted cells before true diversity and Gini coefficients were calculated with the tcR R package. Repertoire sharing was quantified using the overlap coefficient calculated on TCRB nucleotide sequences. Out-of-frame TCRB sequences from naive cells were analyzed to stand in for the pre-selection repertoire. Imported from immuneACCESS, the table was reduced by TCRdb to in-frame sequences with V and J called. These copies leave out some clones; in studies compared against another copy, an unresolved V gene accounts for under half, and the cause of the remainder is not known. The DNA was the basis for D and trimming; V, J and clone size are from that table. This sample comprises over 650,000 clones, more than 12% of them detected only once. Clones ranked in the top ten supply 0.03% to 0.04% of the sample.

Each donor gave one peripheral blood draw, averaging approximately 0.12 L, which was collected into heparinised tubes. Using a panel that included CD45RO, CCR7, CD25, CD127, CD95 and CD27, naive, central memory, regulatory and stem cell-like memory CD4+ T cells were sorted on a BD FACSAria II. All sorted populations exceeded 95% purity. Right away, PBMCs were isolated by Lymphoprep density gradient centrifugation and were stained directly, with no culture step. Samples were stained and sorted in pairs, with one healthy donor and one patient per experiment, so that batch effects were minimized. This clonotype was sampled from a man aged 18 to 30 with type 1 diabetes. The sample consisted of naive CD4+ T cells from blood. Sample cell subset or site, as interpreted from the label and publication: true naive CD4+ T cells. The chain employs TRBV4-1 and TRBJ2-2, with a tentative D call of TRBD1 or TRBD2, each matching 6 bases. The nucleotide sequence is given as TGCGCCAGCGCGTACCCCTTGGGGGGCGGCACCGGGGAGCTGTTTTTT. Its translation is CASAYPLGGGTGELFF.